The subject of this entry is one T cell receptor (beta chain). This record belongs to a study of blood T cell repertoires in COVID-19. Germline CDR1 MNHEY, CDR2 SVGAGI. Trimming shortened V by 2 bases and J by 0 bases, and 11 bases separated the two germline ends. The CDR3 is 16 residues long. Produced via immunoSEQ multiplex PCR; TCRdb's table is partial and in-frame only. Among around 140,000 clones listed, 87% were seen once. The sequencing sample was made of peripheral blood. The chain employs TRBV6-5 and TRBJ1-3; D unclear. The receptor was isolated from a man aged 45-65 years who had recovered from COVID-19. The CDR3 nucleotides read TGTGCCAGCAGTTACGGCAGTTACCGCTCTGGAAACACCATATATTTT. This encodes CASSYGSYRSGNTIYF.